The 21 T cell receptor beta chains given below trace back to one sample, sequenced in a study of T-cell memory formation after mild COVID-19. TCRdb fed the 5' RACE reads into MiXCR, producing one record per CDR3 protein. The sample has about 270,000 distinct CDR3 sequences, 16% seen once. Source material: PBMCs or a T cell subset sorted from them (not recorded which). The receptors derive from a young man who had mild COVID-19 (a few samples of this study predate the infection). Cell type and time point are not known.

The table lists this clonotype with a few counts. The chain combines TRBV4-3 with TRBJ2-3; 7 bases align to TRBD1. The CDR3 sequence is 16 residues long. Germline CDR1 and CDR2: LGHNA and YSLEER. V shed 2 bases, J shed 4 bases, and the junction held 9 bases outside the gene matches. The chain's CDR3 is CASSQNDRAPADTQYF. The CDR3 bases are TGCGCCAGCAGCCAAAATGACAGGGCCCCCGCAGATACGCAGTATTTT.

Many counts were recorded for this clonotype. The chain uses TRBV5-1 and TRBJ2-7; TRBD2 might be the D (5 bases). This CDR3 region has 14 residues. Between the trimmed V and J ends, which lost 4 bases and 2 bases, there was a span of 13 bases. Germline V gene lookup returns CDR1 SGHRS and CDR2 YFSETQ. CDR3 amino acids: CASSNARATYEQYF. CDR3 bases: TGCGCCAGCAGCAACGCGCGGGCCACCTACGAGCAGTACTTC.

This clonotype was seen more than once but under ten times. The chain recombines TRBV14 with TRBJ2-5; unclear D gene. The V and J ends lost 0 bases and 5 bases respectively, with 19 bases between them. The CDR3 contains 17 residues. The germline V gene encodes CDR1 SGHDN and CDR2 FVKESK. Here the CDR3 DNA reads TGTGCCAGCAGCCAAGATATTAAGGCCTTTCGCCACGAGACCCAGTACTTC. Protein product: CASSQDIKAFRHETQYF.

This clonotype occurred a few times. This chain joins TRBV9 and TRBJ2-1; TRBD1 aligns across 7 bases. The CDR3 is 16 amino acids. The V gene end was trimmed by 2 bases and the J gene end by 6 bases; junction bases not matched to a gene: 11. Germline lookup yields CDR1 SGDLS and CDR2 YYNGEE. CDR3 region: CASSVGTGVTGNEQFF. For the CDR3, the DNA is TGTGCCAGCAGCGTGGGAACAGGGGTTACGGGCAATGAGCAGTTCTTC.

This clonotype occurred a few times. The gene calls are TRBV2 and TRBJ2-7; 8 bases are shared with TRBD2. CDR1 and CDR2 (germline): SNHLY, FYNNEI. The junction had 6 bases not matched to a gene; V was cut back by 5 bases and J by 6 bases. There are 13 residues in the CDR3. CDR3 sequence: CASSLGLEVEQYF. CDR3 DNA sequence: TGTGCCAGCAGTCTGGGACTAGAGGTCGAGCAGTACTTC. The full variable domain, completed using reference TRBV2 and TRBJ2-7, is EPEVTQTPSHQVTQMGQEVILRCVPISNHLYFYWYRQILGQKVEFLVSFYNNEISEKSEIFDDQFSVERPDGSNFTLKIRSTKLEDSAMYFCASSLGLEVEQYFGPGTRLTVT.

This clonotype was detected a few times. V and J are TRBV7-9 and TRBJ1-1; D may be TRBD1 (5 bases). V was trimmed by 7 bases and J by 4 bases, leaving 16 bases between them. Germline values: CDR1 SEHNR, CDR2 FQNEAQ (reference sequence). The CDR3 totals 14 residues. The CDR3 DNA sequence: TGTGCCAGCACCCTCATGTCGGGGGGCACTGAAGCTTTCTTT. It codes for CASTLMSGGTEAFF.

The V gene is TRBV19, the J gene TRBJ1-2; D gene unclear. The CDR3 loop spans 14 amino acids. CDR1 is LNHDA, CDR2 SQIVND, per germline (reference sequence). V dropped 3 bases and J dropped 13 bases, with 21 bases sitting between them. CDR3 amino acids: CASSINVLGNQLTF. CDR3 sequence (DNA): TGTGCCAGTAGTATTAACGTCCTCGGGAATCAGCTCACCTTC.

The chain combines TRBV12-3 or TRBV12-4 with TRBJ1-2; maybe TRBD1 (6 bases). The CDR3 is 15 amino acids. V was pared by 5 bases and J by 3 bases, with 16 bases between. CDR3 protein: CASSLTGRGDYGYTF. The CDR3 nucleotides are TGTGCCAGCAGTCTTACAGGGCGCGGGGACTATGGCTACACCTTC.

This clonotype was observed a handful of times. The chain links TRBV25-1 to TRBJ2-7, with D maybe TRBD1 (5 bases). V was pared by 4 bases and J by 3 bases, with 10 bases between. The germline V gene has CDR1 MGHDK and CDR2 SYGVNS. There are 13 residues in the CDR3. The CDR3 protein is CASSGMGLYEQYF. CDR3 nucleotides: TGTGCCAGCAGTGGAATGGGGCTCTACGAGCAGTACTTC.

The rearrangement links TRBV4-2 to TRBJ2-1; 15 bases fit TRBD2. Germline CDR1 LGHNA, CDR2 YNFKEQ. V shed 3 bases, J shed 1 base, and the junction held 10 bases outside the gene matches. This CDR3 contains 20 residues. DNA for the CDR3: TGTGCCAGCAGCCAGGGGGGCGGACTAGCGGGGGGGCCGTCCTACAATGAGCAGTTCTTC. Protein sequence: CASSQGGGLAGGPSYNEQFF.

The V gene is TRBV28, the J gene TRBJ2-2; 11 bases line up with TRBD2. CDR1 and CDR2 (germline): MDHEN, SYDVKM. V was pared by 1 base and J by 4 bases, with 17 bases of the junction left unmatched. The CDR3 covers 21 residues. The CDR3 sequence is CASSLFFGDGTSGYITGELFF. CDR3 bases: TGTGCCAGCAGTTTATTTTTTGGTGACGGGACTAGCGGATATATCACCGGGGAGCTGTTTTTT.

The table lists this clonotype with a few counts. V is TRBV7-2 and J is TRBJ2-3, with D tentatively TRBD2 (6 bases). V was trimmed by 5 bases and J by 3 bases, leaving 18 bases between them. This CDR3 region has 16 residues. Germline CDR1 is SGHTA and CDR2 is FQGNSA. CDR3 loop: CASSPRRGLVTDTQYF. For the CDR3, the DNA is TGTGCCAGCAGCCCAAGGAGGGGTCTGGTGACAGATACGCAGTATTTT. Supplemented by reference TRBV7-2 and TRBJ2-3, the full variable domain reads GAGVSQSPSNKVTEKGKDVELRCDPISGHTALYWYRQSLGQGLEFLIYFQGNSAPDKSGLPSDRFSAERTGGSVSTLTIQRTQQEDSAVYLCASSPRRGLVTDTQYFGPGTRLTVL.

The gene calls are TRBV20-1 and TRBJ1-1, with no clear D. The CDR3 has 12 amino acids. Trimming shortened V by 4 bases and J by 0 bases, and 6 bases separated the two germline ends. CDR1 is DFQATT, CDR2 SNEGSKA, per germline (reference sequence). CDR3 in DNA: TGCAGTGCTATCCCCGTGAACACTGAAGCTTTCTTT. Its translation is CSAIPVNTEAFF.

This clonotype was found a few times. J is TRBJ2-1 and V is TRBV4-3; weak D call: TRBD1 (5 bases). Germline V CDR1 and CDR2: LGHNA, YSLEER. The V end lost 5 bases, the J end lost 7 bases, and 12 bases lay between the germline ends. CDR3 length: 13 residues. CDR3 DNA sequence: TGCGCCAGCAGCTCCAGTGGGGCTAATGAGCAGTTCTTC. It is translated as CASSSSGANEQFF.

This chain connects TRBV6-2 or TRBV6-3 to TRBJ1-2, with D hard to call. Per germline, CDR1 MNHEY and CDR2 SVGEGT. This CDR3 region has 14 residues. Trimming took off 0 bases at V and 6 bases at J, with 11 bases between the two ends. CDR3 loop: CASSYSAELDGYTF. The CDR3 bases are TGTGCCAGCAGTTACTCGGCAGAGCTGGATGGCTACACCTTC.

The rearrangement joins TRBV7-8 to TRBJ1-1, with 11 nucleotides matching TRBD1. The CDR3 covers 16 residues. V dropped 4 bases and J dropped 4; count of bases not matched to a gene: 8. In germline, CDR1 is SGHVS, CDR2 FQNEAQ. This CDR3 is CASSSGQGVVGTEAFF. In DNA, the CDR3 is TGTGCCAGCAGCTCGGGACAGGGGGTGGTCGGCACTGAAGCTTTCTTT.

This clonotype turned up a few times. The rearrangement uses TRBV4-3 and TRBJ2-5, with 7 bases that match TRBD2. Losses at the gene ends were 4 bases for V and 4 bases for J; bases not matched to a gene: 15. Germline loops: CDR1 LGHNA, CDR2 YSLEER. The length of the CDR3 is 17 residues. Here the CDR3 reads CASSPTLGGFTAETQYF. Written as DNA, the CDR3 is TGCGCCAGCAGCCCCACCCTCGGGGGGTTTACGGCAGAGACCCAGTACTTC.

Note on this clonotype: The conserved final phenylalanine or tryptophan is absent from the CDR3, which likely points to a read error. No DNA is shown, since the ends of the CDR3 on it are uncertain; the CDR3 is the one TCRdb lists. The rearrangement links TRBV10-3 to TRBJ2-7. Ends included, the CDR3 has 8 residues. Germline V gene lookup returns CDR1 ENHRY and CDR2 SYGVKD. CDR3 protein: CAISDTTI.

This clonotype was seen more than once but under ten times. For the CDR3, the DNA is TGTGCCAGCACATCAGACCCGCGCTCCTACAATGAGCAGTTCTTC. This gives the protein CASTSDPRSYNEQFF. The rearrangement joins TRBV3-2 to TRBJ2-1; the table's TRBD2 call for D was not verified on the DNA. TRBV3-2 is a known pseudogene. The CDR3 has 15 residues.

This chain uses TRBV7-9 with TRBJ2-1; 12 positions match TRBD2. This CDR3 is 15 amino acids long. Trimming took 5 bases from V and 11 from J; bases not matched to a gene: 10. Germline CDR1 reads SEHNR; CDR2 reads FQNEAQ (reference sequence). CDR3 residues: CASSRTSGGIGQQFF. Written as DNA, the CDR3 is TGTGCCAGCAGCCGAACTAGCGGGGGGATTGGGCAGCAGTTCTTC.

Regarding this clonotype: The junction departs from the called germline gene at one end, perhaps through a read error. CDR3 amino acids: CRASGGADKETQYF. The CDR3 DNA reads as TGCAGGGCTAGCGGGGGGGCCGATAAGGAGACCCAGTACTTC. The chain is built from TRBV20-1 and TRBJ2-5; 12 nucleotides match TRBD2. Germline values: CDR1 DFQATT, CDR2 SNEGSKA (reference sequence). The CDR3 length is 14 residues.